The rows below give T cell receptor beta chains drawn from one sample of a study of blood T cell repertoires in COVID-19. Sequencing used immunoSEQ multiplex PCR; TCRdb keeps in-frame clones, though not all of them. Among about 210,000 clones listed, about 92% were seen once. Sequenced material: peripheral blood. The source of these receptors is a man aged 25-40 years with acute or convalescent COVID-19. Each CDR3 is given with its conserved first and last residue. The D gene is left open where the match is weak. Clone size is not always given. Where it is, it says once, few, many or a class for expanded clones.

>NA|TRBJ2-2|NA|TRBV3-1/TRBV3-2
CASSQVGELFF
TGTGCCAGCAGCCAAGTAGGGGAGCTGTTTTTT
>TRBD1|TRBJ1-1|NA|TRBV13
CASSSHRGQNTEAFF
TGTGCCAGCAGCTCACACAGGGGGCAGAACACTGAAGCTTTCTTT
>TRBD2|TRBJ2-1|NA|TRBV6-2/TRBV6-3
CASSASGGSTNEQFF
TGTGCCAGCAGTGCCTCGGGAGGCTCAACCAATGAGCAGTTCTTC
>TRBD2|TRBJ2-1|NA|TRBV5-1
CASSPQAGALYNEQFF
TGCGCCAGCAGTCCTCAAGCGGGGGCCCTATACAATGAGCAGTTCTTC
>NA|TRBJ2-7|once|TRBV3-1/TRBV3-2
CASSQETVSGQYF
TGTGCCAGCAGCCAAGAGACAGTGTCGGGGCAGTACTTC
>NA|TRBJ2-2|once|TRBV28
CATERGIWAGGELFF
TGTGCCACCGAGAGAGGAATTTGGGCGGGCGGGGAGCTGTTTTTT
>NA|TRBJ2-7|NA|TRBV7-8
CASSSLGAYYEQYF
TGTGCCAGCAGCTCTTTAGGAGCTTACTACGAGCAGTACTTC
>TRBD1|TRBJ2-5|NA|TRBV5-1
CASSLTPMGQRQETQYF
TGCGCCAGCAGCTTAACTCCTATGGGACAGAGACAAGAGACCCAGTACTTC
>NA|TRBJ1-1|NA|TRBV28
CASSLRYTEAFF
TGTGCCAGCAGTTTGAGGTACACTGAAGCTTTCTTT
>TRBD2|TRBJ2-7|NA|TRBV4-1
CASSQSGTSGFSYEQYF
TGCGCCAGCAGCCAAAGTGGGACTAGCGGCTTCTCCTACGAGCAGTACTTC
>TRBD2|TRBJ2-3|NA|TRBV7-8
CASSRLGLAGVTDTQYF
TGTGCCAGCAGCCGACTGGGACTAGCGGGAGTAACAGATACGCAGTATTTT
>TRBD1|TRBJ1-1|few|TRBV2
CASRAATGETEAFF
TGTGCCAGCAGAGCAGCGACAGGGGAAACTGAAGCTTTCTTT
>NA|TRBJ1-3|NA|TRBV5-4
CASSYDGGSGNTIYF
TGTGCCAGCAGCTATGACGGGGGCTCTGGAAACACCATATATTTT
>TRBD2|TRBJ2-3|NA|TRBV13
CASRPFGLVPDTQYF
TGTGCCAGCAGACCCTTTGGACTAGTACCCGATACGCAGTATTTT
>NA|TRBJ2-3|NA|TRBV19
CASSSRGQGADTQYF
TGTGCCAGTAGTAGCCGGGGTCAAGGCGCAGATACGCAGTATTTT
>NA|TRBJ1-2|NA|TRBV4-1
CASSQPGRGGLGGYTF
TGCGCCAGCAGCCAACCCGGTAGGGGGGGGCTTGGTGGCTACACCTTC
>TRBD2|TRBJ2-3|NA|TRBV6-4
CASSDSSGGADTQYF
TGTGCCAGCAGTGACTCGAGCGGGGGGGCAGATACGCAGTATTTT
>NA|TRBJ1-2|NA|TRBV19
CASSRVANYGYTF
TGTGCCAGTTCCAGGGTTGCTAACTATGGCTACACCTTC
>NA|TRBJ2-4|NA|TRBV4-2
CASSQDPPTGIRDIQYF
TGTGCCAGCAGCCAAGATCCCCCAACAGGCATTAGGGACATTCAGTACTTC
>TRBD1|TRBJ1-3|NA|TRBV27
CASSSRGPAGNTIYF
TGTGCCAGCAGTAGCAGGGGGCCCGCTGGAAACACCATATATTTT